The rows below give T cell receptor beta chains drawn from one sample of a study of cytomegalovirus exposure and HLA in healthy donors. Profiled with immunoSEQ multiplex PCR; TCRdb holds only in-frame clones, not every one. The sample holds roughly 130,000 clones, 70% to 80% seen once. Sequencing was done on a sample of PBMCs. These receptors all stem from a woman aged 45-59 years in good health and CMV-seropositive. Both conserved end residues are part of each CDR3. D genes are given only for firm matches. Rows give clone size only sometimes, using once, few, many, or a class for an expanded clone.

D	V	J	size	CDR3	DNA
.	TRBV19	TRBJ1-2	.	CASSLGTDWGYTF	TGTGCCAGTAGTCTCGGCACGGACTGGGGCTACACCTTC
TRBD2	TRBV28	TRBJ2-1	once	CASSNLLAGNEQFF	TGTGCCAGCAGCAACTTACTAGCGGGCAATGAGCAGTTCTTC
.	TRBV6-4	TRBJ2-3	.	CASSRDTSTDTQYF	TGTGCCAGCAGTAGGGACACCAGCACAGATACGCAGTATTTT
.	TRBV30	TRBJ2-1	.	CAWSVEGSPSFF	TGTGCCTGGAGTGTAGAGGGCAGTCCCTCGTTCTTC
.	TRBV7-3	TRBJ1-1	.	CASSPGAMNTEAFF	TGTGCCAGCAGCCCAGGGGCCATGAACACTGAAGCTTTCTTT
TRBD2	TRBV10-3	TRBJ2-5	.	CATRSSGGHQETQYF	TGTGCCACCCGTTCTAGCGGGGGGCACCAAGAGACCCAGTACTTC
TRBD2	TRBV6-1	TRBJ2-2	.	CASSDPSGVDAGELFF	TGTGCCAGCAGTGATCCTAGCGGGGTAGACGCCGGGGAGCTGTTTTTT
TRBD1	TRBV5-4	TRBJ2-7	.	CATEPGTGFYEQYF	TGTGCCACCGAGCCCGGGACAGGGTTTTACGAGCAGTACTTC
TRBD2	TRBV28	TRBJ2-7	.	CASRGLAGVYEQYF	TGTGCCAGCAGGGGACTAGCGGGGGTCTACGAGCAGTACTTC
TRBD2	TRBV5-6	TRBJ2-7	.	CASSSDLAGGGEQYF	TGTGCCAGCAGCTCAGACCTAGCGGGGGGGGGCGAGCAGTACTTC
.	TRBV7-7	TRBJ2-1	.	CASSLARGTVNEQFF	TGTGCTAGCAGCTTAGCGCGCGGGACAGTTAATGAGCAGTTCTTC
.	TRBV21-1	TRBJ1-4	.	CASSRQGVEKLFF	TGTGCCAGCAGCAGACAGGGGGTTGAAAAACTGTTTTTT
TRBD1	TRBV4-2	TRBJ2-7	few	CASSQADQGAYEQYF	TGTGCCAGCAGCCAGGCGGACCAGGGGGCATACGAGCAGTACTTC
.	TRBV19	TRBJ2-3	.	CASSISGTDTQYF	TGTGCCAGTAGTATCTCGGGCACAGATACGCAGTATTTT
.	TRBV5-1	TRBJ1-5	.	CASSLGRPNQPQHF	TGCGCCAGCAGCTTGGGGAGACCTAATCAGCCCCAGCATTTT
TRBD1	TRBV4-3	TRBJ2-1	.	CASSQEAGTGGNEQFF	TGCGCCAGCAGCCAAGAGGCGGGTACAGGGGGGAATGAGCAGTTCTTC
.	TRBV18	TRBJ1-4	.	CASSRLTGGSIGPTNEKLFF	TGTGCCAGCTCACGCCTAACGGGGGGGTCAATCGGACCGACTAATGAAAAACTGTTTTTT
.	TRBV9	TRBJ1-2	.	CASSASLNYGYTF	TGTGCCAGCAGCGCCTCCCTGAACTATGGCTACACCTTC
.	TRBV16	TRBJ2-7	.	CASSPGGYEQYF	TGTGCCAGCAGCCCCGGCGGTTACGAGCAGTACTTC
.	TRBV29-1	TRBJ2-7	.	CSVEEGRGGTYEQYF	TGCAGCGTTGAAGAGGGCCGTGGGGGCACCTACGAGCAGTACTTC
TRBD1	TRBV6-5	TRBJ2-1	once	CASSKGTGRYNEQFF	TGTGCCAGCAGTAAAGGGACAGGGCGGTACAATGAGCAGTTCTTC
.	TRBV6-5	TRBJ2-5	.	CASSYTPTGLQETQYF	TGTGCCAGCAGTTACACGCCGACAGGTTTACAAGAGACCCAGTACTTC
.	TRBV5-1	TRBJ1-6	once	CASRAGSGLRSYNSPLHF	TGCGCCAGCAGAGCAGGGAGCGGGCTGAGGTCCTATAATTCACCCCTCCACTTT
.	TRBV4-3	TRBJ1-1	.	CASSQRISGRTEAFF	TGCGCCAGCAGCCAGAGAATTTCGGGGAGAACTGAAGCTTTCTTT
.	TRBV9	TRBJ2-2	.	CASSVMAGIEGELFF	TGTGCCAGCAGCGTAATGGCCGGGATTGAGGGGGAGCTGTTTTTT
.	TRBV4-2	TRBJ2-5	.	CASSQGGRETQYF	TGTGCCAGCAGCCAAGGGGGGCGAGAGACCCAGTACTTC
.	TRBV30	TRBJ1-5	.	CAWGTSREQPQHF	TGTGCCTGGGGGACCTCGCGGGAGCAGCCCCAGCATTTT
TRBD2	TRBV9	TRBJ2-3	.	CASSVTPGGQDTQYF	TGTGCCAGCAGCGTAACCCCGGGGGGGCAAGATACGCAGTATTTT
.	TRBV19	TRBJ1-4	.	CASSLGLRREKLFF	TGTGCCAGTAGTTTGGGCCTGCGACGGGAAAAACTGTTTTTT
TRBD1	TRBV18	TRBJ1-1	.	CASSLGQAEAFF	TGTGCCAGCTCACTAGGACAGGCTGAAGCTTTCTTT
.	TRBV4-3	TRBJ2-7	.	CASSQERGQIYEQYF	TGCGCCAGCAGCCAAGAGAGGGGACAAATCTACGAGCAGTACTTC
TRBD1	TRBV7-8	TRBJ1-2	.	CASSFDRDGGYTF	TGTGCCAGCAGCTTCGACAGGGACGGTGGCTACACCTTC
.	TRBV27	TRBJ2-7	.	CASSLSGGAGEQYF	TGTGCCAGCAGTTTATCGGGGGGGGCAGGCGAGCAGTACTTC
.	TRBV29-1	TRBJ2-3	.	CSVVPGGTDTQYF	TGCAGCGTTGTACCAGGTGGCACAGATACGCAGTATTTT
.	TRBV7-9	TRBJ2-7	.	CASSRQGTPTNYEQYF	TGTGCCAGCAGTCGCCAGGGTACCCCAACCAACTACGAGCAGTACTTC
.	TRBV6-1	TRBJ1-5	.	CASSPGGGHNQPQHF	TGTGCCAGCTCACCAGGCGGGGGCCACAATCAGCCCCAGCATTTT
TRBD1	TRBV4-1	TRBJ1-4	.	CASSRATGANEKLFF	TGCGCCAGCAGCCGAGCGACAGGGGCTAATGAAAAACTGTTTTTT
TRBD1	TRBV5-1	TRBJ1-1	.	CASSLEGQQAFF	TGCGCCAGCAGCTTGGAGGGACAGCAAGCTTTCTTT
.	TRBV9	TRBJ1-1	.	CASSVWEGTEAFF	TGTGCCAGCAGCGTATGGGAGGGGACTGAAGCTTTCTTT
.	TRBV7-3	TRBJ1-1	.	CASSPEGLGMNTEAFF	TGTGCCAGCAGCCCGGAGGGCCTGGGGATGAACACTGAAGCTTTCTTT
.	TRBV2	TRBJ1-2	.	CASTLDTNYGYTF	TGTGCCAGCACCCTGGACACGAACTATGGCTACACCTTC
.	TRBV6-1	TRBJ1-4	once	CASSEAPRGVNEKLFF	TGTGCCAGCAGTGAAGCCCCGCGGGGAGTTAATGAAAAACTGTTTTTT
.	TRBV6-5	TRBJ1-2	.	CASSYRGATYGYTF	TGTGCCAGCAGTTACCGCGGCGCGACTTATGGCTACACCTTC
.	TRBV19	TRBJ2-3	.	CASSILYTDTQYF	TGTGCCAGTAGTATTTTATACACAGATACGCAGTATTTT
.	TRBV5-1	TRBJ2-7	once	CASSLVDSYEQYF	TGCGCCAGCAGCTTGGTGGACAGCTACGAGCAGTACTTC
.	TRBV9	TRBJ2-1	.	CASSVAGDLYNEQFF	TGTGCCAGCAGCGTAGCAGGGGACCTTTACAATGAGCAGTTCTTC
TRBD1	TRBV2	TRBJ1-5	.	CASSSQGATQPQHF	TGTGCCAGCAGTTCACAGGGGGCGACTCAGCCCCAGCATTTT
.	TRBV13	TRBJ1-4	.	CASSLMGVLFF	TGTGCCAGCAGCTTAATGGGCGTACTGTTTTTT
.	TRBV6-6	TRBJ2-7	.	CASSLGSSYEQYF	TGTGCCAGCAGTTTAGGGAGCTCCTACGAGCAGTACTTC
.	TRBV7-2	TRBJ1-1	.	CASSLARGAEAFF	TGTGCCAGCAGCTTAGCCAGGGGCGCTGAAGCTTTCTTT
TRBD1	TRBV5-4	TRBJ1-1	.	CASSLAGGQAEAFF	TGTGCCAGCAGCTTGGCCGGGGGACAGGCGGAAGCTTTCTTT
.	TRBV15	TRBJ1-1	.	CATSSIQATEAFF	TGTGCCACCAGCAGTATCCAGGCCACTGAAGCTTTCTTT
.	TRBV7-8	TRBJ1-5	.	CASSLERRGDSNQPQHF	TGTGCCAGCAGCTTAGAGAGGAGGGGAGATAGCAATCAGCCCCAGCATTTT
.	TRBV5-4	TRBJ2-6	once	CASSPAGAPSGANVLTF	TGTGCCAGCAGCCCTGCAGGGGCTCCCTCTGGGGCCAACGTCCTGACTTTC
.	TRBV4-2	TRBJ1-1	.	CASSQEVGGLNTEAFF	TGTGCCAGCAGCCAAGAGGTGGGGGGGTTGAACACTGAAGCTTTCTTT
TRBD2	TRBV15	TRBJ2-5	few	CATSSRVAGRKETQYF	TGTGCCACCAGCTCGAGAGTAGCGGGGAGAAAAGAGACCCAGTACTTC
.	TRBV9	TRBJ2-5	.	CASSVGAGAGETQYF	TGTGCCAGCAGCGTAGGTGCAGGGGCAGGAGAGACCCAGTACTTC
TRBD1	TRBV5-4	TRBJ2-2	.	CASSLALGQGTGELFF	TGTGCCAGCAGCTTGGCCCTAGGACAGGGGACCGGGGAGCTGTTTTTT